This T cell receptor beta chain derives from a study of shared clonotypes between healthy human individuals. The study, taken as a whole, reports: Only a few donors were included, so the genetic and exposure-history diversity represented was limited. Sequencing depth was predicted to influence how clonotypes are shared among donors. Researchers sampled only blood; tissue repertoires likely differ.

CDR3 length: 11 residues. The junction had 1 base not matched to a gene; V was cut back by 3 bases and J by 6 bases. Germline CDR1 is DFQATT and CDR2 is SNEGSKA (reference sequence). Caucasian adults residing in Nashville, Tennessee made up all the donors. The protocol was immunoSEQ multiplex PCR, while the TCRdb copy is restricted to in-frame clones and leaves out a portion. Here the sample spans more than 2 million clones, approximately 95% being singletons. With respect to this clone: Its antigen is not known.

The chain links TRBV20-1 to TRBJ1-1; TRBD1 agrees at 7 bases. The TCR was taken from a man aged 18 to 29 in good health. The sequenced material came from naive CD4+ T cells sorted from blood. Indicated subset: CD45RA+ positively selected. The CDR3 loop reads CSARRGPEAFF. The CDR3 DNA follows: TGCAGTGCTAGGAGGGGGCCTGAAGCTTTCTTT.